The sequence of this TCR beta chain was determined in a study of identical twins. There are 14 residues in the CDR3. Germline lookup yields CDR1 SNHLY and CDR2 FYNNEI. V gave up 4 bases and J gave up 2 bases, with 12 bases separating them. There are many counts of this clonotype. MiXCR, applied by TCRdb to the 5' RACE reads, yields one record per CDR3 protein. This sample carries just under 650,000 distinct CDR3 sequences, roughly 6.6% of them seen once, and the ten largest clones take roughly 1.6%. The same data also went into a second study, on yellow fever vaccine responses in identical twins.

The source material was PBMCs. V is TRBV2 and J is TRBJ2-7; no definite D call. The sequence was collected from a woman younger than 30 in good health. CDR3 residues: CASSGNPLPYEQYV. The CDR3, as DNA: TGTGCCAGCAGTGGGAATCCGCTACCCTACGAGCAGTACGTC.